Listed below are T cell receptor beta chains from one sample, sequenced in a study of sequential checkpoint blockade in melanoma. Assay used: immunoSEQ multiplex PCR; TCRdb lists only in-frame clones, some missing. Found here are 8,500 to 13,000 clones, around 69% of them singletons; the top ten hold over 25%. This sample comprised CD8+ T cells sorted from blood (inferred from file names), obtained from a patient given nivolumab and ipilimumab in sequence. The receptors were gathered from a human donor with melanoma. CDR3s include the opening cysteine and the closing phenylalanine or tryptophan. A D gene is named only where the DNA matches it firmly. Clone size is given for some rows only: seen once, a few or many times, or a class if the clone is expanded.

D gene	V gene	clone size	J gene	CDR3 DNA	CDR3 protein
TRBD1	TRBV7-2	-	TRBJ1-1	TGTGCCAGCAGCCTCCGACAGGGGTACACTGAAGCTTTCTTT	CASSLRQGYTEAFF
-	TRBV7-9	once	TRBJ1-4	TGTGCCAGCAGCCTTAATGAAAAACTGTTTTTT	CASSLNEKLFF
-	TRBV7-8	-	TRBJ1-5	TGTGCCAGCAGCTTAGGAACTCCCGCAAATCAGCCCCAGCATTTT	CASSLGTPANQPQHF
-	TRBV5-6	-	TRBJ2-7	TGTGCCAGCAGCTTGGGACCGGGATCCTACGAGCAGTACTTC	CASSLGPGSYEQYF
TRBD1	TRBV5-1	-	TRBJ2-7	TGCGCCAGCCACCGAACAGGGGGCAGCGAGCAGTACTTC	CASHRTGGSEQYF
TRBD1	TRBV5-1	large	TRBJ2-7	TGCGCCAGCATCGGGCAGGGGGCCAACGAGCAGTACTTC	CASIGQGANEQYF
-	TRBV5-1	-	TRBJ2-7	TGCGCCAGCAGCTTGGCAGGGGAAGGCTACGAGCAGTACTTC	CASSLAGEGYEQYF
-	TRBV27	few	TRBJ1-2	TGTGCCAGCAGTTTATCCTCGCGTCAGGGGACGGGCTACACCTTC	CASSLSSRQGTGYTF
-	TRBV14	few	TRBJ2-3	TGTGCCAGCAGCCACTTCCCAAGAGGAATAGCCCCCACAGATACGCAGTATTTT	CASSHFPRGIAPTDTQYF
TRBD2	TRBV29-1	-	TRBJ2-5	TGCAGCGTTGAAGATAAACGGGAGGCTTCCCAAGAGACCCAGTACTTC	CSVEDKREASQETQYF
TRBD1	TRBV5-1	-	TRBJ2-7	TGCGCCAGCCACCGAACAGGGGGCAGCGAGCAGTACTTC	CASHRTGGSEQYF
TRBD2	TRBV27	-	TRBJ2-3	TGTGCCACCAAGACTGCGGGGGGGGCAGATACGCAGTATTTT	CATKTAGGADTQYF
-	TRBV27	-	TRBJ1-5	TGTGCCAGCAGTTTTGCCCGGGTAGATCAGCCCCAGCATTTT	CASSFARVDQPQHF
-	TRBV5-1	-	TRBJ2-7	TGCGCCAGCAGCTTGGACCACAGTTTCTACGAGCAGTACTTC	CASSLDHSFYEQYF